This T cell receptor (beta chain) was captured in a study of neurological immune-mediated disorders. MiXCR was run by TCRdb on the 5' RACE reads, yielding one entry per CDR3 protein. Among roughly 45,000 distinct CDR3 sequences, about 13% were seen once, and the ten largest hold roughly an eighth. This clonotype was counted ten times or more. The CDR3 extends over 16 amino acids. With V trimmed by 6 bases and J by 7 bases, 12 bases remained unmatched. Time point given: longitudinal time-point 3. Unsorted libraries were derived from 2 million PBMCs stored at -80 C. Sequenced material: PBMCs. This clonotype originated in a young man in good health. V usage is TRBV12-3 or TRBV12-4 and J usage is TRBJ2-1, with 10 nucleotides matching TRBD2. The CDR3 sequence: CASSLGAGGNTNEQFF. CDR3 bases: TGTGCCAGCAGCCTTGGAGCGGGAGGGAATACAAATGAGCAGTTCTTC.